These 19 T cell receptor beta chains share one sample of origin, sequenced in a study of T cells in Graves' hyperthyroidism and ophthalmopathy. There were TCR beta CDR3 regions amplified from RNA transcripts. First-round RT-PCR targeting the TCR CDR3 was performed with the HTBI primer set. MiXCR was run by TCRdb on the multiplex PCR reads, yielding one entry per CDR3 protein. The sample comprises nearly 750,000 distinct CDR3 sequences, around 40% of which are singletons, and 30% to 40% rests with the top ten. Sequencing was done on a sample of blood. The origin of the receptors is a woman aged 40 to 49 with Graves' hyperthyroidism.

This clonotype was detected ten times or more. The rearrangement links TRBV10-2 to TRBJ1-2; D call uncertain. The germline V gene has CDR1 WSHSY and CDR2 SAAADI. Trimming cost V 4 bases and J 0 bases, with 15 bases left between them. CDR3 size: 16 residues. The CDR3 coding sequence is TGCGCCAGCAGTGGAGTAGGGAAAATTTCTAACTATGGCTACACCTTC. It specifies CASSGVGKISNYGYTF.

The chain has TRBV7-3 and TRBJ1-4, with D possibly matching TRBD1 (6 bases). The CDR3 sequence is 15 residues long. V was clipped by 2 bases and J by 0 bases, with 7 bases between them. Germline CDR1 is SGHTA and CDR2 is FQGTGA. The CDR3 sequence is CASSLGQTTNEKLFF. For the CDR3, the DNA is TGTGCCAGCAGCTTAGGACAGACAACTAATGAAAAACTGTTTTTT.

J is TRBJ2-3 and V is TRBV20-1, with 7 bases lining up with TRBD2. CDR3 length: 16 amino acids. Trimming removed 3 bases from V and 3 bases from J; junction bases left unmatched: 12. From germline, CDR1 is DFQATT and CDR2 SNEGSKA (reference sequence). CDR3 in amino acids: CSASSREGTDTDTQYF. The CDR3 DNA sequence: TGCAGTGCTAGTTCCAGGGAGGGAACGGATACAGATACGCAGTATTTT.

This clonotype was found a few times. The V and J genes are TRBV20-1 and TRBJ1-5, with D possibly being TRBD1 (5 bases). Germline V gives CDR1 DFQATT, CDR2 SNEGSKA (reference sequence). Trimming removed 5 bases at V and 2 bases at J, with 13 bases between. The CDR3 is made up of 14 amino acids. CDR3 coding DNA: TGCAGTGCTCCCCGGGGGGGAGGCAATCAGCCCCAGCATTTT. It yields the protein CSAPRGGGNQPQHF.

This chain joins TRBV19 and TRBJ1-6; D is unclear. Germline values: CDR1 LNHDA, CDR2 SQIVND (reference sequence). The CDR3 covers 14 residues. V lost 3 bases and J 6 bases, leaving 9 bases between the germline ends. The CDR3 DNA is TGTGCCAGTAGTATGGACCGCAGTAATTCACCCCTCCACTTT. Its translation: CASSMDRSNSPLHF.

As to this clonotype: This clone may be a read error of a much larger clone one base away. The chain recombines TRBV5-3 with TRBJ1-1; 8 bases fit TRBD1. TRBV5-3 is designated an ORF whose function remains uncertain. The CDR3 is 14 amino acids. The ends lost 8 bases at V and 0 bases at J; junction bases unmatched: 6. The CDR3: CASILDRVNTEAFF. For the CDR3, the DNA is TGTGCCAGCATCTTGGACAGGGTGAACACTGAAGCTTTCTTT.

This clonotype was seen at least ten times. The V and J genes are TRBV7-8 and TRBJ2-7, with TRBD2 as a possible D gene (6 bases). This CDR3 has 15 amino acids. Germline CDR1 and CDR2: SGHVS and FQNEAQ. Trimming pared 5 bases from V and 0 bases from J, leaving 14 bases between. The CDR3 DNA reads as TGTGCCAGCAGCGTCGGGACTGCGAGCTCCTACGAGCAGTACTTC. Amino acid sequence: CASSVGTASSYEQYF. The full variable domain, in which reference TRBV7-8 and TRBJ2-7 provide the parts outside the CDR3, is GAGVSQSPRYKVAKRGQDVALRCDPISGHVSLFWYQQALGQGPEFLTYFQNEAQLDKSGLPSDRFFAERPEGSVSTLKIQRTQQEDSAVYLCASSVGTASSYEQYFGPGTRLTVT.

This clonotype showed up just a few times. The CDR3 DNA is TGTGCCAGCAGTTTCTCCTTGGGCTATGGCTACACCTTC. Encoded protein: CASSFSLGYGYTF. The chain joins TRBV12-3 or TRBV12-4 to TRBJ1-2; D is unresolved. CDR3 length: 13 amino acids. Between the trimmed V and J ends, which lost 3 bases and 4 bases, there was a span of 9 bases.

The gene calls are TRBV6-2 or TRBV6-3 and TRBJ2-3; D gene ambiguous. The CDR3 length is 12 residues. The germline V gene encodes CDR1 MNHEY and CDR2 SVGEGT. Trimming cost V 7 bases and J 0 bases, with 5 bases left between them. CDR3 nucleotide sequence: TGTGCCAGCAAGTCGAGCACAGATACGCAGTATTTT. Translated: CASKSSTDTQYF.

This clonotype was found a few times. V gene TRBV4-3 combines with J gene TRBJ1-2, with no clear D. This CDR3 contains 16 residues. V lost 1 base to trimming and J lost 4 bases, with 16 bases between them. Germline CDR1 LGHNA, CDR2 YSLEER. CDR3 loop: CASSQGWPLKGYGYTF. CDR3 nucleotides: TGCGCCAGCAGCCAAGGTTGGCCCCTTAAGGGCTATGGCTACACCTTC.

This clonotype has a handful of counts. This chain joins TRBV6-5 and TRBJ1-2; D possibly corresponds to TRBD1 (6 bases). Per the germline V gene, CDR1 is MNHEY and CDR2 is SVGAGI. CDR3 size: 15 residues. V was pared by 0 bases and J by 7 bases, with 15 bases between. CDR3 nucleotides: TGTGCCAGCAGTTACTCGGTTCAGGCCAGGGGTGGCTACACCTTC. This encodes CASSYSVQARGGYTF.

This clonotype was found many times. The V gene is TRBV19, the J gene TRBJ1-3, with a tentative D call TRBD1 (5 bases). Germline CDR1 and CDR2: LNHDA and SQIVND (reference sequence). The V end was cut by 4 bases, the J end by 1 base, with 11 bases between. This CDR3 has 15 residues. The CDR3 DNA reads TGTGCCAGTAGTACCGACTGGGGGTCTGGAAACACCATATATTTT. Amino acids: CASSTDWGSGNTIYF.

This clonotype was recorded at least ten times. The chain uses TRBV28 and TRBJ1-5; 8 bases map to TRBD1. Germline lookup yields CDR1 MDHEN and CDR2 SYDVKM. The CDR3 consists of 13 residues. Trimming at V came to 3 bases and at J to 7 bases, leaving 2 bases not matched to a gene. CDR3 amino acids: CASSFGDRQPQHF. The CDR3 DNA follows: TGTGCCAGCAGTTTCGGGGACAGGCAGCCCCAGCATTTT.

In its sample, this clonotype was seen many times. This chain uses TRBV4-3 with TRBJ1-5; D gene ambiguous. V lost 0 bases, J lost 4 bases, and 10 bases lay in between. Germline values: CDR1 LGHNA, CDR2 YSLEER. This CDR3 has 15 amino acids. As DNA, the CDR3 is TGCGCCAGCAGCCAAGATTTAACACGGAATCAGCCCCAGCATTTT. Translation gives CASSQDLTRNQPQHF.

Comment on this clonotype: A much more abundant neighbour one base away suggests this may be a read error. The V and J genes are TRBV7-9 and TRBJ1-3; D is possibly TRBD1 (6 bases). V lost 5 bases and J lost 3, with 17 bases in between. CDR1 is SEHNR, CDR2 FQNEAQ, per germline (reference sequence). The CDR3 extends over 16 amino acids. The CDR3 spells CASSMGNTGIGNTIYF. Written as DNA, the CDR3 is TGTGCCAGCAGCATGGGCAATACAGGGATTGGAAACACCATATATTTT. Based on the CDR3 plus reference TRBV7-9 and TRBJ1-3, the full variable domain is DTGVSQNPRHKITKRGQNVTFRCDPISEHNRLYWYRQTLGQGPEFLTYFQNEAQLEKSRLLSDRFSAERPKGSFSTLEIQRTEQGDSAMYLCASSMGNTGIGNTIYFGEGSWLTVV.

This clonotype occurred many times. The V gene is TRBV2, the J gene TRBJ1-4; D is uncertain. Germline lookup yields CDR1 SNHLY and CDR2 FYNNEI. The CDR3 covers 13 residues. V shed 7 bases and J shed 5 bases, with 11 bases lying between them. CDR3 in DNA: TGTGCCAGCATAAAGGATCTGAATGAAAAACTGTTTTTT. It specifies CASIKDLNEKLFF. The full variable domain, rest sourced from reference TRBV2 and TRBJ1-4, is EPEVTQTPSHQVTQMGQEVILRCVPISNHLYFYWYRQILGQKVEFLVSFYNNEISEKSEIFDDQFSVERPDGSNFTLKIRSTKLEDSAMYFCASIKDLNEKLFFGSGTQLSVL.

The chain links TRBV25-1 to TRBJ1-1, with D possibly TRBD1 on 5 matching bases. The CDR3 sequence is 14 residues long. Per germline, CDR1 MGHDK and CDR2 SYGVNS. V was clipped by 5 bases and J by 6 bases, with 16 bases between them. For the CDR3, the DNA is TGTGCCAGCAGTCTCCCAGGGAATTTCGCTGAAGCTTTCTTT. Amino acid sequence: CASSLPGNFAEAFF.

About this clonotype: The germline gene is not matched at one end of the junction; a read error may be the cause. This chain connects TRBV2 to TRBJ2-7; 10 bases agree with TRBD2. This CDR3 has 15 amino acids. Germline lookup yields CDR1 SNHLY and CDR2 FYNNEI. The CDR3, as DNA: TGTGCCAGCAGGGAAGCGGGAGGGCCCTACAATGAGCAGTACTTC. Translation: CASREAGGPYNEQYF.

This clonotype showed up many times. Here the CDR3 reads CASSSDGTEEKLFF. For the CDR3, the DNA is TGTGCCAGTAGTTCAGACGGAACTGAGGAAAAACTGTTTTTT. The chain carries TRBV19 and TRBJ1-4; D gene ambiguous. Germline lookup yields CDR1 LNHDA and CDR2 SQIVND (reference sequence). This CDR3 comprises 14 residues. Trimming left V 5 bases short and J 8 bases short, with 15 bases between.